Listed below are T cell receptor beta chains from one sample, sequenced in a study of cytomegalovirus exposure and HLA in healthy donors. Sequenced by immunoSEQ multiplex PCR; TCRdb stores in-frame clones only, minus some. The sample is made up of 90,000 to 120,000 clones, and the top ten hold more than 0.5% of it. The sequencing sample was made of PBMCs. Source of these receptors: a man aged 50 to 60 in good health and CMV-seronegative. CDR3s include the opening cysteine and the closing phenylalanine or tryptophan.

v_call,cdr3_length,j_call,cdr3_aa
TRBV11-2,14,TRBJ1-1,CASSTNRGVTEAFF
TRBV4-3,15,TRBJ1-1,CASSRRPGGGTEAFF
TRBV5-1,14,TRBJ1-4,CASSFGTPGEKLFF
TRBV7-9,15,TRBJ2-7,CASSPRLAGVYEQYF
TRBV20-1,10,TRBJ2-7,CSAEDNEQYF
TRBV5-1,15,TRBJ1-1,CASSLPRGEDTEAFF
TRBV13,13,TRBJ1-1,CASSLDRGPEAFF
TRBV7-2,15,TRBJ2-5,CASSADRQGLETQYF
TRBV7-2,17,TRBJ1-6,CASSSQGHLSYNSPLHF
TRBV4-3,14,TRBJ1-2,CASSQATHNYGYTF
TRBV5-1,13,TRBJ2-1,CASSPGSSYEQFF
TRBV2,15,TRBJ2-1,CASSESESSYNEQFF
TRBV9,14,TRBJ1-1,CASSVGDSNTEAFF
TRBV6-4,15,TRBJ2-7,CASSDQGQTTYEQYF
TRBV5-6,14,TRBJ2-5,CASKTQVGGETQYF
TRBV2,16,TRBJ2-3,CASNILAGVPTDTQYF
TRBV7-2,15,TRBJ1-5,CASSLWWGTNQPQHF
TRBV27,13,TRBJ1-5,CASSPDINQPQHF
TRBV7-2,15,TRBJ2-7,CASSYRGTGAYEQYF
TRBV5-1,17,TRBJ2-3,CASSSYLAGGHTDTQYF
TRBV7-9,16,TRBJ2-3,CASSQLSGISGDTQYF
TRBV20-1,11,TRBJ2-3,CSARRTDTQYF
TRBV6-5,15,TRBJ2-7,CASSYRGGSTYEQYF
TRBV4-1,15,TRBJ1-4,CASSQRAGGDEKLFF
TRBV27,15,TRBJ2-3,CASSFLTTRTDTQYF
TRBV5-1,15,TRBJ2-1,CASSDRDRALDEQFF
TRBV14,13,TRBJ2-7,CASSPVGQGEQYF
TRBV6-1,18,TRBJ1-5,CASSEGTGGATSNQPQHF
TRBV27,15,TRBJ2-7,CASKGVSGYSYEQYF
TRBV27,13,TRBJ2-5,CASREGNQETQYF
TRBV25-1,14,TRBJ1-2,CASTGGGRSYGYTF
TRBV7-3,14,TRBJ1-1,CASRVGPANTEAFF
TRBV5-1,13,TRBJ2-7,CASSPQLVNEQYF
TRBV7-2,15,TRBJ2-1,CASSFKLAGSPEQFF
TRBV7-9,14,TRBJ2-3,CASSLPSEADTQYF
TRBV6-5,13,TRBJ2-5,CASTGRGKETQYF
TRBV4-1,13,TRBJ1-1,CAGSKRENTEAFF
TRBV18,17,TRBJ1-3,CASSPLQPRDSGNTIYF
TRBV6-5,14,TRBJ2-5,CASSYNTIQETQYF
TRBV18,20,TRBJ2-3,CASSPARVRTGVGRADTQYF
TRBV30,16,TRBJ2-1,CAWSGGAVVGILEQFF